This TCR beta chain was captured in a study of shared clonotypes between healthy human individuals (dated by TCRdb to between 2020 and 2021). Regarding the research as a whole: A couple of women and a few men aged 18 to 49 years were included in the cohort. For each donor, CD4 naive and CD4 memory were each given three plates, CD8 naive was given two plates, and CD8 memory was given one plate. The study deeply sequenced blood TCR repertoires of five healthy adults to estimate repertoire size and the extent of clonotype sharing between individuals. Different laboratories and diverse techniques were used to prepare libraries and sequence TCR repertoires, to increase sequencing depth and limit assay-specific biases. Between about 0.85 and 9.5 billion PBMCs per donor were obtained by leukapheresis. General conclusions and limits of the study: Rarefaction of sorted-subset datasets indicated incomplete sequencing despite the large sequencing depth. The small number of donors limited the genetic and exposure-history diversity represented. Around 5% of naive CD4, roughly 3.5% of naive CD8, roughly 2.5% of memory CD4, and more than 0.35% of memory CD8 clonotypes were shared across a few donors. Only blood was sampled, and tissue TCR repertoires likely differ from those in blood. Naive subsets generally had larger estimated clonotype richness than memory subsets. Pairwise subsampling led to the expectation that sequencing depth would affect the degree of clonotype sharing among donors. Clonotypes shared by all four sorted-subset donors showed higher generation probabilities than non-shared clonotypes.

The donors were healthy, HIV-negative adults who had no recently reported acute infections or vaccinations. Every donor was a Caucasian adult living in Nashville, Tennessee, USA. CD4+ T cells were enriched by magnetic negative selection; naive cells were then positively selected on CD45RA, and the negative fraction formed the memory subset. Blood was collected by leukapheresis, and PBMCs were isolated by Ficoll-Histopaque density gradient centrifugation and then cryopreserved in liquid nitrogen vapor phase. Purity and quantity of every magnetically sorted T cell population were checked by analytical flow cytometry. Genomic DNA was isolated from every sorted fraction and measured by UV absorbance on a Nanodrop 2000c. Comments on this clone: The clone's antigen remains unknown. No base quality information exists; no much larger clone differs at one position.

Using the deep immunoSEQ assay, TCR CDR3 regions were amplified from genomic DNA by multiplex PCR. Extracted genomic DNA from each cell subset was spread evenly across all wells of several immunoSEQ 96-well plates, with each plate serving as a replicate. For sorted subsets, 150 to 250 ng genomic DNA, equal to 25,000 to 35,000 T cell genomes, was loaded into each replicate PCR. Purified libraries were quantified with a Qubit 3.0 fluorometer, sized on a Bioanalyzer 2100, and re-quantified with the KAPA Library Quantification kit. A separate single-read 150-cycle Illumina NextSeq 550 flow cell was used to sequence each immunoSEQ 96-well plate. The authors' analysis ran thus. The immunoSEQ output contained only junctional sequences without quality scores, so filtering could not match that applied to full-length reads. To assign V/J genes and CDR3, sequences were annotated using PyIR, a Python wrapper for IgBLAST v1.9, with IMGT germline references. Reads were filtered out if the reads had weak V/J assignments (E-value above 1e-6), no CDR3, stop codons, out-of-frame junctions, or ambiguous translated residues. V3J clonotypes were defined as sequences sharing the same inferred V gene, J gene, and CDR3 amino acid sequence. To compute the percentage overlap between repertoires, the number of shared unique clonotypes was divided by the size of the smaller repertoire. Three approaches were used to assess repertoire richness: RTK rarefaction, the Chao1 estimator, and Recon v2.1 estimates of unobserved clonotypes. OLGA was used to compute generation probabilities for all TCRbeta clonotypes that the gDNA method yielded from a handful of donors. In its TCRdb copy, this immuneACCESS table keeps in-frame sequences only and misses some clones. Where compared with another copy, unresolved V genes explain less than half of these, and the others have no known cause. D and trimming come from the DNA, and the V and J calls and clone size come from that table. For this sample there are roughly 2.5 million clones; approximately 90% appear just once. Clones ranked in the top ten supply 0.11% to 0.15% of the sample.

The CDR3, from cysteine to phenylalanine, totals 16 residues. Only the CDR3 DNA is retained, 48 bases long and in frame from the first base. The clonotype comes from a man between 18 and 29 years old in good health. In this chain, TRBV21-1 is recombined with TRBJ2-1; the DNA was not used to check the table's D call, TRBD2. TRBV21-1 is a recognized pseudogene. The material sequenced was naive CD4+ T cells sorted from blood. The sample's cell subset or site label, in plain terms: CD45RA+ positively selected. The CDR3 amino acid sequence is: CASRTVDGTWEGEQFF. In nucleotides, the sequence is TGTGCCAGCAGGACAGTTGACGGGACTTGGGAGGGGGAGCAGTTCTTC.